A single sample is the source of the 11 T cell receptor beta chains below, sequenced in a study of blood T cell repertoires in COVID-19. Sequenced by immunoSEQ multiplex PCR; TCRdb stores in-frame clones only, minus some. Of 45,000 or so clones in the sample, 87% were seen once. Sample: peripheral blood. All receptors come from an elderly woman with active COVID-19.

This chain joins TRBV7-2 and TRBJ1-1, with 7 bases fitting TRBD1. The germline V gene has CDR1 SGHTA and CDR2 FQGNSA. The CDR3 length is 14 residues. J gave up 0 bases and V 6 bases, and 4 bases lay outside the gene matches. Here the CDR3 reads CASRGQIMNTEAFF. The CDR3, as DNA: TGTGCCAGCAGGGGACAGATAATGAACACTGAAGCTTTCTTT.

The chain joins TRBV7-9 to TRBJ2-3; D possibly corresponds to TRBD1 (6 bases). Germline CDR1 and CDR2: SEHNR and FQNEAQ (reference sequence). The V end lost 5 bases, the J end lost 3 bases, and 15 bases lay between the germline ends. CDR3 length equals 15 residues. This CDR3 reads CASSPGQLPTDTQYF. The DNA of the CDR3 is TGTGCCAGCAGCCCCGGACAGCTCCCTACAGATACGCAGTATTTT.

The chain employs TRBV7-9 and TRBJ1-2; 12 bases line up with TRBD1. This CDR3 has 16 amino acids. The germline V gene has CDR1 SEHNR and CDR2 FQNEAQ (reference sequence). Losses at the gene ends were 5 bases for V and 7 bases for J; bases not matched to a gene: 11. The DNA for the CDR3 is TGTGCCAGCAGCCCGAGTACGGGACAGGGGGCTGGTGGCTACACCTTC. It is translated as CASSPSTGQGAGGYTF.

The rearrangement uses TRBV7-2 and TRBJ1-1; TRBD1 is a possible D gene (6 bases). The germline gives CDR1 SGHTA, CDR2 FQGNSA. The CDR3 has 13 residues. Trimming pared 5 bases from V and 8 bases from J, leaving 15 bases between. The CDR3 loop is CASSTNRAAEAFF. CDR3 nucleotides: TGTGCCAGCAGCACGAACAGGGCAGCAGAAGCTTTCTTT.

The chain recombines TRBV11-3 with TRBJ2-7; possible D gene TRBD1, 7 bases. The CDR3 consists of 15 residues. V was cut by 5 bases and J by 5 bases, with 19 bases left in between. Germline V gene sequence: CDR1 SGHNT, CDR2 YENEEA. The CDR3 sequence: CASSPSQGGYHEQYF. CDR3 DNA: TGTGCCAGCAGCCCTTCGCAGGGGGGTTACCACGAGCAGTACTTC.

This clone appeared a single time. J is TRBJ1-1 and V is TRBV12-2. TRBV12-2 is shown as a pseudogene. There are 13 residues in the CDR3. CDR3 nucleotide sequence: TGTGCAAGTCGGGGCGAGGGTGACACTGAAGCTTTCTTT. It codes for CASRGEGDTEAFF.

The chain couples TRBV30 to TRBJ1-1; TRBD1 might be the D (6 bases). Germline V gene sequence: CDR1 GTSNPN, CDR2 SVGIG (reference sequence). Deletions cut 3 bases from V and 2 bases from J, with 10 bases between. This CDR3 is 13 amino acids long. CDR3 sequence reads: CAWRGQLNTEAFF. The CDR3, as DNA: TGTGCCTGGAGGGGACAACTTAACACTGAAGCTTTCTTT.

The CDR3: CASSRNYGYTF. CDR3 DNA: TGTGCCAGCTCCAGGAACTATGGCTACACCTTC. This chain connects TRBV28 to TRBJ1-2, with no clear D. Looked up from germline, CDR1 is MDHEN and CDR2 is SYDVKM. The CDR3 is 11 amino acids. Deletions cut 8 bases from V and 2 bases from J, with 6 bases between.

The CDR3: CASSRSSGGAYEQYF. CDR3 in DNA: TGTGCCAGCAGTCGCTCTAGCGGGGGGGCGTACGAGCAGTACTTC. The chain has TRBV27 and TRBJ2-7; 12 positions match TRBD2. Germline V gene sequence: CDR1 MNHEY, CDR2 SMNVEV (reference sequence). CDR3 length equals 15 residues. Trimming at V came to 5 bases and at J to 4 bases, leaving 6 bases not matched to a gene.

In this sample, this clone turned up once. Relative to the germline gene, one junction end is altered; a read error may explain this. V and J are TRBV19 and TRBJ2-2; D remains unclear. CDR1 is LNHDA and CDR2 is SQIVND in the germline V gene (reference sequence). This CDR3 has 14 residues. DNA of the CDR3: TGTGCCAGTAGTGTAGACTGGAACACCGGGGAGCTGTTTTTT. This translates into CASSVDWNTGELFF. Based on the CDR3 plus reference TRBV19 and TRBJ2-2, the full variable domain is DGGITQSPKYLFRKEGQNVTLSCEQNLNHDAMYWYRQDPGQGLRLIYYSQIVNDFQKGDIAEGYSVSREKKESFPLTVTSAQKNPTAFYLCASSVDWNTGELFFGEGSRLTVL.

The CDR3 protein is CASSQENRGITEAFF. CDR3 coding DNA: TGCGCCAGCAGCCAAGAAAACAGGGGGATCACTGAAGCTTTCTTT. The chain links TRBV4-3 to TRBJ1-1, with TRBD1 matching 8 bases. The germline V gene encodes CDR1 LGHNA and CDR2 YSLEER. V was clipped by 0 bases and J by 4 bases; unmatched bases: 4. The CDR3 sequence is 15 residues long.